This T cell receptor (gamma chain) was captured in a study of γδ T cells in repeated Plasmodium falciparum infection. TCRdb called clones anew from the multiplex PCR reads with CATT. The table lists 28,000 or so gamma-chain clones, approximately 1.4% of them singletons, with less than 20% in the top ten. This clone was recorded a few times. A read error likely explains why the TCRdb protein, taken from a much larger clone, differs from this DNA's translation at residue 3; the protein shown is translated from the DNA. From germline, CDR1 is GITISATS and CDR2 ISYDGTV (reference sequence). The CDR3 has 17 residues. Vgamma9/Vdelta2+ and Vdelta2-negative gammadelta T cells were flow-sorted from PBMC for bulk sequencing.

The sequenced sample was gamma-delta T cells from blood. The sequence derives from a pool of human donors (malaria-infected and uninfected, not separated). The chain couples TRGV9 to TRGJP. As TCRdb names no J gene, one was assigned here on the basis of a DNA match to germline. The CDR3 reads CASWEVTTEMGKKIKVF. In DNA, the CDR3 is TGTGCCTCGTGGGAGGTGACAACGGAGATGGGCAAAAAAATCAAGGTATTT.